The 5 T cell receptor beta chains presented below share a single source sample, sequenced in a study of blood T cells in healthy people across ages. Using a J-beta primer mix together with a sample-barcoded 5' primer, a second PCR was run for roughly 6 to 11 cycles. TCRdb used MiXCR to reprocess the 5' RACE reads, holding one entry per CDR3 protein. The table records around 1,500,000 distinct CDR3 sequences, 28% of them present only once. Sequencing was performed on blood. All receptors come from a woman aged 30 to 39 in good health.

The V gene is TRBV5-1, the J gene TRBJ2-7; maybe TRBD1 (6 bases). With 7 bases removed from V and 4 bases from J, the gap between germline ends came to 18 bases. Germline V CDR1 and CDR2: SGHRS, YFSETQ. This CDR3 is 14 amino acids long. CDR3 DNA: TGCGCCAGCCGACTCCAGGGGCCGCCGTACGAGCAGTACTTC. This encodes CASRLQGPPYEQYF. The full variable domain, in which reference TRBV5-1 and TRBJ2-7 provide the parts outside the CDR3, is KAGVTQTPRYLIKTRGQQVTLSCSPISGHRSVSWYQQTPGQGLQFLFEYFSETQRNKGNFPGRFSGRQFSNSRSEMNVSTLELGDSALYLCASRLQGPPYEQYFGPGTRLTVT.

V and J are TRBV2 and TRBJ2-2, with D possibly being TRBD1 or TRBD2 (5 bases each). V was shortened by 8 bases and J by 2 bases, with 9 bases between the two germline ends. The CDR3 loop spans 13 amino acids. Germline V gives CDR1 SNHLY, CDR2 FYNNEI. The CDR3 DNA is TGTGCCAGCCGGGACGTAAACACCGGGGAGCTGTTTTTT. Translation gives CASRDVNTGELFF. Filled out from reference TRBV2 and TRBJ2-2, the complete variable domain reads EPEVTQTPSHQVTQMGQEVILRCVPISNHLYFYWYRQILGQKVEFLVSFYNNEISEKSEIFDDQFSVERPDGSNFTLKIRSTKLEDSAMYFCASRDVNTGELFFGEGSRLTVL.

On this clonotype: A much larger clone is a single base away; this may be a read error. The chain recombines TRBV7-3 with TRBJ2-2, with TRBD2 identical over 9 bases. Germline values: CDR1 SGHTA, CDR2 FQGTGA. The CDR3 is 14 residues long. The CDR3 loop is CASSLAGGSGERFF. The DNA of the CDR3 is TGTGCCAGCTCCCTGGCGGGGGGGTCCGGGGAGCGGTTTTTT.

Points on this clonotype: A read error may be the cause here, since a much bigger clone is one base away. The chain employs TRBV10-3 and TRBJ1-4; D is ambiguous. Trimming shortened V by 2 bases and J by 0 bases, and 10 bases separated the two germline ends. Germline V gene sequence: CDR1 ENHRY, CDR2 SYGVKD. This CDR3 has 16 amino acids. The CDR3 loop reads CAISEVPVATNEKLFF. For the CDR3, the DNA is TGTGCCATCAGTGAGGTGCCAGTTGCAACTAATGAAAAACTGTTTTTT.

In this sample, this clonotype turned up once. The CDR3 sequence: CATQGGDNYGYTF. The CDR3 DNA sequence: TGTGCCACCCAAGGGGGGGACAACTATGGCTACACCTTC. The rearrangement joins TRBV7-9 to TRBJ1-2; D might be TRBD1 (6 bases). CDR3 length: 13 residues. Per the germline V gene, CDR1 is SEHNR and CDR2 is FQNEAQ (reference sequence). The germline V and J ends were trimmed by 10 bases and 2 bases, with 14 bases remaining between them.